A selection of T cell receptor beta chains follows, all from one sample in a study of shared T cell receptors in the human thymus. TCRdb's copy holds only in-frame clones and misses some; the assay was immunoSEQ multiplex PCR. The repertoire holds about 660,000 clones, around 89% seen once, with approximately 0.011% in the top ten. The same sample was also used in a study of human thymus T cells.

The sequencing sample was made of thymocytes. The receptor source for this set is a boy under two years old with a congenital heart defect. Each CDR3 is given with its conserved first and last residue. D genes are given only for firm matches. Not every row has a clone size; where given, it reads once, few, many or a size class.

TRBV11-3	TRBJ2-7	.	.	CASSTGNPSYEQYF	TGTGCCAGCAGCACAGGGAATCCCTCCTACGAGCAGTACTTC
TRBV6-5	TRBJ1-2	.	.	CASSYSRQAYGYTF	TGTGCCAGCAGTTACTCGAGACAGGCCTATGGCTACACCTTC
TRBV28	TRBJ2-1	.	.	CASSPLTRTTFFPYNEQFF	TGTGCCAGCAGTCCTCTAACCCGGACAACCTTCTTTCCGTACAATGAGCAGTTCTTC
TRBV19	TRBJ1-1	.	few	CASSRRRVGTEAFF	TGTGCCAGTAGTCGCAGGAGGGTCGGCACTGAAGCTTTCTTT
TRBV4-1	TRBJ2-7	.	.	CASSRGPYEQYF	TGCGCCAGCAGCAGGGGCCCCTACGAGCAGTACTTC
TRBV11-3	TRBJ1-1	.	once	CASSLDSGARRGVNTEAFF	TGTGCCAGCAGCTTAGATTCCGGGGCCAGGCGGGGAGTGAACACTGAAGCTTTCTTT
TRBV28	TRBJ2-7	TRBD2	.	CASSLGGSLLAGLSGHEQYF	TGTGCCAGCAGTTTAGGAGGCTCCCTACTAGCGGGACTATCTGGCCACGAGCAGTACTTC
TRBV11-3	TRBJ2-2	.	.	CASSFGGLNTGELFF	TGTGCCAGCAGCTTCGGGGGACTGAACACCGGGGAGCTGTTTTTT
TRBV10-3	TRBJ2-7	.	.	CAIMPGDASYEQYF	TGTGCCATCATGCCAGGGGACGCATCCTACGAGCAGTACTTC
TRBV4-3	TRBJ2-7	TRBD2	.	CASSPENSGRSPYEQYF	TGCGCCAGCAGCCCTGAAAATAGCGGGAGAAGCCCCTACGAGCAGTACTTC
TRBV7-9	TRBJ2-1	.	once	CASSLSPEGARPQFF	TGTGCCAGCAGCTTATCTCCGGAGGGGGCCCGTCCTCAGTTCTTC
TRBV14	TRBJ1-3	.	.	CASSQESPRGGAGNTIYF	TGTGCCAGCAGCCAAGAGAGCCCTCGCGGAGGGGCTGGAAACACCATATATTTT
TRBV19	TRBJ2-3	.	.	CASSTGATDTQYF	TGTGCCAGTAGTACAGGGGCGACAGATACGCAGTATTTT
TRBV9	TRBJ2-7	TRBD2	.	CASSVEREGRGEQYF	TGTGCCAGCAGCGTAGAACGGGAGGGCCGCGGTGAGCAGTACTTC
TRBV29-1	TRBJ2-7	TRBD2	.	CSVPGTSGPLYEQYF	TGCAGCGTCCCCGGGACTAGTGGGCCACTCTACGAGCAGTACTTC
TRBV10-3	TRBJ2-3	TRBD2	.	CAISGGLAVSLTSTDTQYF	TGTGCCATCAGTGGGGGACTAGCGGTCTCCCTGACTAGCACAGATACGCAGTATTTT
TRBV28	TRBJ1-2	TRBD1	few	CASSPLGTGANTF	TGTGCCAGCAGCCCTCTGGGGACAGGGGCTAACACCTTC
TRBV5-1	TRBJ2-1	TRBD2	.	CASSSYGTSGTSYNEQFF	TGCGCCAGCAGCTCCTACGGGACTAGCGGAACCAGCTACAATGAGCAGTTCTTC
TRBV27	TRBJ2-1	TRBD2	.	CASSLGLAGGPHEQFF	TGTGCCAGCAGTTTGGGACTAGCGGGAGGGCCGCATGAGCAGTTCTTC
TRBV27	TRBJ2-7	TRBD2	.	CASRRSGLAAGEQYF	TGTGCCAGCAGGCGCAGCGGACTAGCGGCAGGCGAGCAGTACTTC